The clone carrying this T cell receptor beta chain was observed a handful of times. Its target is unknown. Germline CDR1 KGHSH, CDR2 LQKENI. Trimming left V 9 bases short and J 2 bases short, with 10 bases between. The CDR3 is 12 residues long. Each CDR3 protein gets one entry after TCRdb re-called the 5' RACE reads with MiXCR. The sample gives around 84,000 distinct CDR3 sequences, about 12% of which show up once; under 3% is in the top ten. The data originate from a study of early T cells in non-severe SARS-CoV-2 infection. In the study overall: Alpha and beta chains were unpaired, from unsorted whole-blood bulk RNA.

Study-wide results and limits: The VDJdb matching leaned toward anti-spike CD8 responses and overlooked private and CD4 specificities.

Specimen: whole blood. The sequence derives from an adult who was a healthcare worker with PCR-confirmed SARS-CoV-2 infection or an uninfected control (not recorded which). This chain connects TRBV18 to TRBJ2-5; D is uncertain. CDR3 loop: CASSHRQETQYF. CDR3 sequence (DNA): TGTGCCAGTTCCCACCGGCAAGAGACCCAGTACTTC. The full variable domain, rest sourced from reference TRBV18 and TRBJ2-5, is NAGVMQNPRHLVRRRGQEARLRCSPMKGHSHVYWYRQLPEEGLKFMVYLQKENIIDESGMPKERFSAEFPKEGPSILRIQQVVRGDSAAYFCASSHRQETQYFGPGTRLLVL.